The clone carrying this T cell receptor beta chain was recorded once. Its matching antigen is unknown. During its preparation, the TCRbeta library received unique molecular identifiers. TCRdb passed the PCR reads through MiXCR, listing each CDR3 protein once. The sample contains around 580,000 distinct CDR3 sequences, about 21% of which appear only once. Germline lookup yields CDR1 LNHNV and CDR2 YYDKDF (reference sequence). This CDR3 contains 15 residues. V gave up 2 bases and J gave up 8 bases; unmatched junction bases: 9. This entry is derived from a study of T-cell reconstitution after alpha-beta-depleted transplantation in children. Overall study results and limits: When one year had passed after transplant, most T-cell counts and diversity came from newly produced T cells. Reported findings indicate that, about two months after transplant, alpha-beta T cells came from several hundred expanded clones, which were derived from non-depleted graft cells. High day-60 TCRbeta diversity in some patients came from surviving recipient T cells and thymic progenitors.

The TCR originated in a boy younger than two who had a stem cell transplant for acute myeloid leukemia, so the T cells may come from the graft donor. The rearrangement uses TRBV15 and TRBJ1-1; the match to TRBD1 covers 9 bases. Specimen: PBMCs, mostly from graft donor cells, collected 360 days after TCRalphabeta/CD19-depleted stem cell transplant. CDR3 residues: CATSRLGQGKIEAFF. The CDR3 region has the DNA TGTGCCACCAGCAGATTAGGACAGGGGAAGATCGAAGCTTTCTTT.